The 22 T cell receptor beta chains given below trace back to one sample, sequenced in a study of a mutant IDH1 vaccine in newly diagnosed glioma. Time point specified: week 11, during vaccination. Vaccine doses each comprised 300 ug of mutant IDH1 20-mer peptide, with topical imiquimod. What these receptors recognize is not known. Clones were read by immunoSEQ multiplex PCR, and TCRdb kept only the in-frame ones, dropping some. Of about 24,000 clones in the sample, 70% to 85% are singletons; the top ten hold around 7.5%. The specimen comprised PBMCs, sampled from a glioma patient whose treatment included an IDH1 peptide vaccine. These receptors all come from a man between 35 and 55 years old with glioma.

This rearrangement joins TRBV29-1 to TRBJ2-2, with TRBD2 identical over 8 bases. Germline loops: CDR1 SQVTM, CDR2 ANQGSEA. CDR3 length: 14 amino acids. The V and J ends lost 4 bases and 4 bases, in that order; junction bases with no gene match: 5. CDR3 sequence reads: CSVGVGRATGELFF. CDR3 sequence (DNA): TGCAGCGTTGGAGTCGGGAGGGCCACCGGGGAGCTGTTTTTT.

This clone was seen only once. The sample has other DNA sequences that encode this CDR3 too. V is TRBV19 and J is TRBJ1-5; D may be TRBD1 (5 bases). The V end was cut by 3 bases, the J end by 0 bases, with 9 bases between. The germline V gene encodes CDR1 LNHDA and CDR2 SQIVND (reference sequence). The CDR3 covers 15 residues. The CDR3 here is CASSIGTLSNQPQHF. In nucleotides, the CDR3 is TGTGCCAGTAGTATCGGGACCCTTAGCAATCAGCCCCAGCATTTT.

The chain links TRBV4-2 to TRBJ2-1; 8 positions agree with TRBD2. With 0 bases clipped from V and 7 bases from J, the junction kept 5 bases outside the gene matches. The CDR3 length is 15 residues. Germline-derived CDR1 and CDR2 are LGHNA and YNFKEQ. CDR3 region: CASSQELAEGNEQFF. Written as DNA, the CDR3 is TGTGCCAGCAGCCAAGAACTAGCGGAGGGGAATGAGCAGTTCTTC.

The CDR3 is CASSPPPGQGRADTQYF. For the CDR3, the DNA is TGTGCCAGCTCACCGCCCCCGGGACAGGGCCGCGCAGATACGCAGTATTTT. The chain combines TRBV18 with TRBJ2-3, with 9 bases matching TRBD1. Unmatched junction bases numbered 11, after V lost 3 bases and J lost 4 bases. The CDR3 spans 17 residues. Germline V gene sequence: CDR1 KGHSH, CDR2 LQKENI.

The table lists this clone with a count of one. V is TRBV15 and J is TRBJ2-7; D is undetermined. Between the trimmed V and J ends, which lost 1 base and 0 bases, there was a span of 10 bases. Germline CDR1 and CDR2: LNHNV and YYDKDF (reference sequence). CDR3 length: 15 amino acids. CDR3 bases: TGTGCCACCAGCAGAGCGTTGGTCACCTCCTACGAGCAGTACTTC. Protein: CATSRALVTSYEQYF.

The V gene is TRBV11-2, the J gene TRBJ2-7; a weak D match, TRBD2 (5 bases). Trimming pared 4 bases from V and 9 bases from J, leaving 13 bases between. The V gene's germline CDR1 is SGHAT and CDR2 FQNNGV. The CDR3 is 12 residues long. The CDR3, as DNA: TGTGCCAGCAGCTCCGGAGGTTCAGCGCAGTACGTC. Residues: CASSSGGSAQYV.

This clone showed up just a few times. V gene TRBV11-3 combines with J gene TRBJ2-1, with 8 bases identical to TRBD1. CDR1 is SGHNT, CDR2 YENEEA, per germline. This CDR3 contains 14 residues. After removal of 6 bases from V and 4 bases from J, the junction contained 5 bases not matched to a gene. The CDR3 DNA sequence: TGTGCCAGCAGTCGAGGACAGGGTTACAATGAGCAGTTCTTC. This encodes CASSRGQGYNEQFF. Looking up the rest from reference TRBV11-3 and TRBJ2-1 gives the full variable domain: EAGVVQSPRYKIIEKKQPVAFWCNPISGHNTLYWYLQNLGQGPELLIRYENEEAVDDSQLPKDRFSAERLKGVDSTLKIQPAELGDSAVYLCASSRGQGYNEQFFGPGTRLTVL.

The V and J genes are TRBV11-2 and TRBJ1-2; tentative D call: TRBD1 (6 bases). Trimming cost V 5 bases and J 0 bases, with 22 bases left between them. In germline, CDR1 is SGHAT, CDR2 FQNNGV. The length of the CDR3 is 18 residues. CDR3 DNA: TGTGCCAGCAGCCCCGGACATATTCCAGCAGGGGCTAACTATGGCTACACCTTC. It yields the protein CASSPGHIPAGANYGYTF. The full variable domain, completed using reference TRBV11-2 and TRBJ1-2, is EAGVAQSPRYKIIEKRQSVAFWCNPISGHATLYWYQQILGQGPKLLIQFQNNGVVDDSQLPKDRFSAERLKGVDSTLKIQPAKLEDSAVYLCASSPGHIPAGANYGYTFGSGTRLTVV.

The CDR3 protein is CASSLKGGASTDTQYF. CDR3 sequence (DNA): TGTGCCAGCAGCTTGAAGGGCGGCGCTAGCACAGATACGCAGTATTTT. V and J are TRBV7-2 and TRBJ2-3; D remains unclear. CDR1 SGHTA and CDR2 FQGNSA come from the germline V gene. The ends were cut back, 3 bases at V and 0 bases at J, with 13 bases in the middle. This CDR3 comprises 16 residues.

The J gene is TRBJ2-7, the V gene TRBV5-1; 16 bases line up with TRBD2. This CDR3 comprises 17 residues. The V segment lost 5 bases and the J segment 5 bases; nucleotides outside the gene matches: 10. CDR1 and CDR2 (germline): SGHRS, YFSETQ. CDR3 nucleotides: TGCGCCAGCAGTATTACGGGACTAGCGGGAGGGCAGGACGAGCAGTACTTC. Its translation is CASSITGLAGGQDEQYF.

A single count supports this clone. The chain is built from TRBV5-4 and TRBJ1-2; D is undetermined. This CDR3 contains 13 residues. The germline CDR1 and CDR2 sequences are SGHNT and YYREEE (reference sequence). Trimming cost V 3 bases and J 7 bases, with 13 bases left between them. CDR3 amino acids: CASSSRGSGGYTF. The CDR3 nucleotides read TGTGCCAGCAGCTCGCGAGGTTCGGGTGGCTACACCTTC. Looking up the rest from reference TRBV5-4 and TRBJ1-2 gives the full variable domain: ETGVTQSPTHLIKTRGQQVTLRCSSQSGHNTVSWYQQALGQGPQFIFQYYREEENGRGNFPPRFSGLQFPNYSSELNVNALELDDSALYLCASSSRGSGGYTFGSGTRLTVV.

This clone was counted between two and nine times. CDR3 amino acids: CASSIRGSSYSGANVLTF. The DNA of the CDR3 is TGTGCCAGTAGTATCCGCGGGAGCTCTTACTCTGGGGCCAACGTCCTGACTTTC. V and J are TRBV19 and TRBJ2-6; 7 bases map to TRBD2. J was trimmed by 0 bases and V by 3 bases; bases with no gene match: 8. The CDR3 loop spans 18 amino acids. Germline CDR1 is LNHDA and CDR2 is SQIVND (reference sequence).

The chain has TRBV7-2 and TRBJ2-7; D may match TRBD1 or TRBD2 (5 bases each). Germline-derived CDR1 and CDR2 are SGHTA and FQGNSA. The CDR3 is made up of 14 amino acids. The V end lost 1 base, the J end lost 3 bases, and 10 bases lay between the germline ends. The CDR3 DNA sequence: TGTGCCAGCAGCTTAGAGGGACCCAGCTACGAGCAGTACTTC. The encoded protein is CASSLEGPSYEQYF.

By proportion, this clone is medium-sized. Other DNA variants within this sample encode the same CDR3. The CDR3 is CASSFSGTEAFF. The CDR3 nucleotides read TGTGCCAGCAGCTTCTCGGGTACTGAAGCTTTCTTT. The genes are TRBV11-3 and TRBJ1-1; D is unclear. Germline V gene lookup returns CDR1 SGHNT and CDR2 YENEEA. This CDR3 is 12 amino acids long. The V gene lost 3 bases and the J gene lost 5 bases, with 7 bases spanning the gap.

The chain links TRBV18 to TRBJ1-2; no definite D call. The CDR3 sequence is 15 residues long. Germline assignment: CDR1 KGHSH and CDR2 LQKENI. V lost 2 bases, J lost 2 bases, and 12 bases lay in between. The chain's CDR3 is CASSPARATNYGYTF. CDR3 sequence (DNA): TGTGCCAGCTCACCAGCGAGGGCTACAAACTATGGCTACACCTTC.

V gene TRBV6-1 combines with J gene TRBJ2-1; D may be TRBD2 (5 bases). In germline, CDR1 is MNHNS, CDR2 SASEGT. The CDR3 spans 15 residues. V lost 2 bases, J lost 4 bases, and 12 bases lay in between. CDR3 sequence (DNA): TGTGCCAGCAGTGAAATGGGCGGGTCGTACAATGAGCAGTTCTTC. This translates into CASSEMGGSYNEQFF.

V and J are TRBV7-2 and TRBJ1-4; 7 bases align to TRBD1. Trimming took 2 bases from V and 8 from J; bases not matched to a gene: 8. The germline V gene has CDR1 SGHTA and CDR2 FQGNSA. This CDR3 spans 15 amino acids. The CDR3 reads CASSLSQGGSEKLFF. DNA of the CDR3: TGTGCCAGCAGCTTATCGCAGGGGGGTTCCGAAAAACTGTTTTTT.

The CDR3 bases are TGTGCCAGCAGCTTGGTAACGTCTTTAGGGGGCGGAGAGACCCAGTACTTC. Translating gives CASSLVTSLGGGETQYF. The J gene is TRBJ2-5, the V gene TRBV5-6, with 7 bases fitting TRBD1. The CDR3 contains 17 residues. V was pared by 0 bases and J by 4 bases, with 12 bases of the junction left unmatched. Germline assignment: CDR1 SGHDT and CDR2 YYEEEE.

This chain links TRBV13 with TRBJ2-1; TRBD1 aligns across 9 bases. J was trimmed by 8 bases and V by 5 bases; bases with no gene match: 10. The CDR3 is 15 residues long. Germline CDR1 PRHDT, CDR2 FYEKMQ (reference sequence). This CDR3 is CASSPGTGSRDEQFF. CDR3 in DNA: TGTGCCAGCAGCCCCGGGACAGGGAGTCGGGATGAGCAGTTCTTC.

The chain links TRBV7-6 to TRBJ1-6, with 7 bases aligning to TRBD1. Germline CDR1 and CDR2: SGHVS and FNYEAQ. J was trimmed by 7 bases and V by 1 base; bases with no gene match: 4. The CDR3 extends over 15 amino acids. The CDR3 DNA sequence: TGTGCCAGCAGCTTAGGACAGGGAAGAAATTCACCCCTCCACTTT. Residues: CASSLGQGRNSPLHF.

The genes are TRBV6-6 and TRBJ2-1; the D is unclear. Germline CDR1 MNHNY, CDR2 SVGAGI (reference sequence). The CDR3 totals 14 residues. The germline V and J ends were trimmed by 7 bases and 0 bases, with 10 bases remaining between them. The CDR3 coding sequence is TGTGCCAGCACCGCCGGTAGCTCCTACAATGAGCAGTTCTTC. Its translation is CASTAGSSYNEQFF.

The chain employs TRBV19 and TRBJ1-4; possibly TRBD1 for D (5 bases). Germline CDR1 is LNHDA and CDR2 is SQIVND (reference sequence). The CDR3 is made up of 15 amino acids. The V and J ends lost 4 bases and 3 bases respectively, with 12 bases between them. CDR3 nucleotides: TGTGCCAGTAGTACATCCGGGACGGCTAATGAAAAACTGTTTTTT. This gives the protein CASSTSGTANEKLFF. Full variable domain (remainder filled in from reference TRBV19 and TRBJ1-4): DGGITQSPKYLFRKEGQNVTLSCEQNLNHDAMYWYRQDPGQGLRLIYYSQIVNDFQKGDIAEGYSVSREKKESFPLTVTSAQKNPTAFYLCASSTSGTANEKLFFGSGTQLSVL.